This entry is about one T cell receptor (beta chain). The target of this receptor is not known. Per-nucleotide qualities are absent, and no much larger clonotype sits a single base away. The CDR3 numbers 14 residues from cysteine through phenylalanine. Left in the record is the CDR3 DNA by itself, 42 bases read in frame from the first base. V lost 6 bases and J lost 3 bases; the stretch between them is 15 bases long. The germline V gene encodes CDR1 SNHLY and CDR2 FYNNEI. Library generation was performed with 5' RACE. The sequencing machine was an Illumina HiSeq 2500. A second PCR of roughly 7 to 11 cycles was performed with a sample-barcoded 5' primer and a J-beta primer mix. Each TCR beta cDNA molecule received a unique molecular identifier from a template-switch 5' adaptor carrying 12 random nucleotides. Each sample yielded at least 3 million CDR3-containing paired-end reads. The Mint cDNA synthesis kit, primed by a TRBC-specific oligonucleotide, was used to synthesize first-strand cDNA from all RNA. Following uracil-DNA glycosylase treatment, all cDNA underwent a first 18-cycle PCR with the universal primers M1SS and BC2_uni_R. Processing in the source paper ran as follows. For normalization, 1 million high-quality reads were randomly selected from each sample, with every read carrying a distinct molecular identifier. Instead of being binned into consensus sequences, reads with shared molecular identifiers were discarded. CDR3 identification, clonotype clustering and error correction used MiTCR with a Q25 quality threshold and the strictest error-elimination algorithm. A nonparametric unseen species model with Euler transformation was used to estimate a lower bound on total TCR beta diversity. In-frame beta chains were kept once TCRdb had trimmed the public reads at Q25 with fastp and called clones with MiXCR. Rows with a matching CDR3 protein are joined into one entry that keeps the most common DNA and genes. These V and J calls rely on TCRdb rather than the paper's analysis. The sample records 750,000 to 950,000 distinct CDR3 sequences, about 53% of which are singletons. The biggest ten clones account for about 42% of the sample.

These data belong to a study of blood T cells in healthy people across ages (dated by TCRdb to 2015 to 2017). Context from the whole study: Template switching captured roughly one uniquely barcoded TCR beta cDNA molecule per two T cells in model experiments. Using deep sequencing normalized with unique cDNA molecular identifiers, the study measured how TCR beta repertoire diversity changes with age. For two donors (one aged 18 to 30 and one aged 80 or older), the study analyzed two additional independent replicas of 1 million unique cDNA reads from the same blood draw. The donors were split into four age groups: young (average 16 years), middle-aged (about 40), aged (roughly 60) and long-lived (over 80). To avoid experimental bias, donors of different ages were spread randomly across the sequencing lanes. General conclusions and limits of the study: Observed TCR beta diversity per million T cells fell roughly linearly with age, and a significant reduction was already apparent by age around 40. Because the CMV infection status of the donors was unknown, age-related changes in expanded clonotypes may potentially have been confounded. Since profiling was done on bulk unsorted PBMCs, naive and antigen-experienced compartments could not be conclusively compared. Estimates of total diversity based on one million sequenced T cells were considered lower bounds and underestimates. Compared with the aged group, more naive CD4+ T cells, fewer expanded clones and increased TCR diversity were shown by the long-lived group, suggesting age selection. Observed TCR beta diversity correlated strongly with the percentage of naive T cells measured by flow cytometry.

The roughly 42 donors, aged about 6 to 100 years, were systemically healthy Caucasian individuals from Russia. Around 10 milliliters of peripheral blood were drawn from each donor into EDTA-treated Vacutainer tubes. Ficoll-Paque density-gradient centrifugation was used to isolate PBMCs, with at least 7 million obtained per sample. Total RNA was extracted from PBMCs with Trizol reagent, with at least 6 micrograms obtained per sample. The percentages of naive CD45RAhigh/CD27high T cells were determined by flow cytometry on a PBMC aliquot from every donor. The receptor comes from a man at least 80 years old in good health. The chain was built from TRBV2 and TRBJ2-7; TRBD1 is a possible D gene, resting on 5 matching bases. Sequenced sample: blood. The CDR3 reads CASSIGIRGYEQYF. Read as DNA, the sequence is TGTGCCAGCAGCATAGGTATAAGGGGCTACGAGCAGTACTTC.